Shown below are 8 T cell receptor beta chains from a single sample sequenced in a study of read filtering for tumor transcriptome and immune sequencing. This library used roughly 400 ng RNA and molecular barcoded adaptors spanning alpha/delta and beta/gamma chains. Each CDR3 protein gets one entry after TCRdb re-called the reads with MiXCR. The data contain tens of thousands of distinct CDR3 sequences, approximately 14% of them seen just once; the ten biggest clones take up around 43%. The sequenced material came from a population of CD138-negative cells sorted from bone marrow. Every receptor here comes from a donor over 35 with multiple myeloma.

As for this clonotype: As the CDR3 is not closed by the conserved phenylalanine or tryptophan, this likely results from a read error. It is unclear where the CDR3 begins or ends on the DNA, so no DNA is shown, and the CDR3 is as TCRdb lists it. The chain recombines TRBV29-1 with TRBJ1-1; the table gives TRBD1 as D, unverified against the DNA. Termini included, the CDR3 measures 13 amino acids. Germline V gene data show CDR1 as SQVTM and CDR2 as ANQGSEA. The CDR3 loop is CSVAGRMNTEASS.

This clonotype was found many times. This chain connects TRBV2 to TRBJ2-3; D remains ambiguous. The V gene lost 4 bases and the J gene lost 0 bases, with 11 bases spanning the gap. This CDR3 is built from 15 residues. The germline V gene encodes CDR1 SNHLY and CDR2 FYNNEI. This chain's CDR3 is CASSVGGSSTDTQYF. The CDR3 DNA sequence: TGTGCCAGCAGTGTTGGCGGTTCTAGCACAGATACGCAGTATTTT.

This clonotype was observed many times. The chain recombines TRBV18 with TRBJ2-7; tentative D call: TRBD1 (5 bases). The length of the CDR3 is 15 residues. V lost 1 base, J lost 0 bases, and 10 bases lay in between. Germline values: CDR1 KGHSH, CDR2 LQKENI. The CDR3 spells CASSPQGRSSYEQYF. The CDR3 nucleotides are TGTGCCAGCTCACCACAGGGGCGAAGCTCCTACGAGCAGTACTTC.

The gene calls are TRBV7-2 and TRBJ1-3; D is perhaps TRBD1 (6 bases). V gave up 5 bases and J gave up 0 bases, with 17 bases separating them. CDR1 is SGHTA and CDR2 is FQGNSA in the germline V gene. The CDR3 is 17 amino acids. As DNA, the CDR3 is TGTGCCAGCAGCACCCACTCGGGGGGCTTCTCTGGAAACACCATATATTTT. It specifies CASSTHSGGFSGNTIYF.

Ten or more counts support this clonotype. J is TRBJ2-1 and V is TRBV18; 9 nucleotides agree with TRBD1. Unmatched junction bases numbered 7, after V lost 6 bases and J lost 7 bases. The CDR3 is 14 residues long. Germline CDR1 KGHSH, CDR2 LQKENI. This CDR3 is CASSLDRGMNEQFF. The CDR3 DNA reads TGTGCCAGCTCGCTAGACAGGGGGATGAATGAGCAGTTCTTC. Looking up the rest from reference TRBV18 and TRBJ2-1 gives the full variable domain: NAGVMQNPRHLVRRRGQEARLRCSPMKGHSHVYWYRQLPEEGLKFMVYLQKENIIDESGMPKERFSAEFPKEGPSILRIQQVVRGDSAAYFCASSLDRGMNEQFFGPGTRLTVL.

The chain is built from TRBV7-8 and TRBJ1-4; tentative D call: TRBD1 (5 bases). The CDR3 has 17 residues. Trimming stripped 0 bases from V and 8 bases from J, with 19 bases between. Germline V lookup: CDR1 SGHVS, CDR2 FQNEAQ. As DNA, the CDR3 is TGTGCCAGCAGCTTAGCGAGATCAGGGAGGATTGAGGAAAAACTGTTTTTT. Encoded protein: CASSLARSGRIEEKLFF.

This clonotype is categorized as medium-sized. The chain uses TRBV7-8 and TRBJ1-1; D is unclear. Germline V gives CDR1 SGHVS, CDR2 FQNEAQ. This CDR3 has 13 residues. Trimming shortened V by 1 base and J by 5 bases, and 8 bases separated the two germline ends. CDR3 loop: CASSLEGLTEAFF. DNA for the CDR3: TGTGCCAGCAGCTTAGAGGGTTTGACTGAAGCTTTCTTT.

Ten or more counts support this clonotype. This chain joins TRBV7-2 and TRBJ2-7; D possibly uses TRBD1 or TRBD2 (5 bases each). This CDR3 contains 13 residues. Germline V gene data show CDR1 as SGHTA and CDR2 as FQGNSA. V lost 5 bases and J 4 bases, leaving 12 bases between the germline ends. DNA of the CDR3: TGTGCCAGCAGCCCATTTTGGGGGTACGAGCAGTACTTC. Its protein is CASSPFWGYEQYF.